Shown below are 18 T cell receptor beta chains from a single sample sequenced in a study of regulatory and conventional T cells in RAG deficiency. The sorted conventional CD4+ T cells were CD25-low and CD127-high, with genomic DNA sequenced. This table comes from immunoSEQ multiplex PCR, and its TCRdb copy is limited to in-frame clones, with some not included. The table lists around 30,000 clones, roughly 95% of them singletons. These data also featured in a second study, about regulatory T cells. Turning to that study: Primers: 52 TRBV forward and 13 TRBJ reverse.

Sequencing was carried out using CD25- CD4+ T cells sorted from blood. The receptors derive from a human donor in good health.

The chain employs TRBV7-9 and TRBJ1-1, with D unclear. V was clipped by 1 base and J by 6 bases, with 12 bases between them. The length of the CDR3 is 14 residues. Germline V CDR1 and CDR2: SEHNR, FQNEAQ (reference sequence). This CDR3 is CASSLDPGSAEAFF. The CDR3 DNA follows: TGTGCCAGCAGCTTAGATCCGGGGAGCGCTGAAGCTTTCTTT.

CDR3 in amino acids: CASSLGQVGPQHF. In DNA form, the CDR3 reads TGTGCCAGCAGCCTTGGACAGGTTGGGCCCCAGCATTTT. V usage is TRBV7-6 and J usage is TRBJ1-5; 7 nucleotides align to TRBD1. The CDR3 totals 13 residues. The V gene's germline CDR1 is SGHVS and CDR2 FNYEAQ. Trimming removed 5 bases from V and 9 bases from J; junction bases left unmatched: 7.

V and J are TRBV15 and TRBJ1-4; 9 positions agree with TRBD1. CDR1 is LNHNV and CDR2 is YYDKDF in the germline V gene (reference sequence). This CDR3 is 16 amino acids long. The V segment lost 3 bases and the J segment 10 bases; nucleotides outside the gene matches: 12. The CDR3 sequence is CATSRGDRVRERKLFF. CDR3 nucleotides: TGTGCCACCAGCAGGGGGGACAGGGTCCGTGAACGAAAACTGTTTTTT.

The gene calls are TRBV19 and TRBJ1-1; D is perhaps TRBD1 (6 bases). Germline-derived CDR1 and CDR2 are LNHDA and SQIVND (reference sequence). Trimming removed 7 bases at V and 0 bases at J, with 12 bases between. The CDR3 length is 14 residues. The CDR3, as DNA: TGTGCCAGTAATCCGGGACACCTGAACACTGAAGCTTTCTTT. Translated: CASNPGHLNTEAFF.

This sequence joins TRBV2 and TRBJ2-3; 7 nucleotides line up with TRBD1. This CDR3 comprises 14 residues. Trimming cost V 3 bases and J 1 base; bases outside gene matches: 1. Germline CDR1 SNHLY, CDR2 FYNNEI. The CDR3 DNA reads as TGTGCCAGCAGTGATGGGACAGGCACAGATACGCAGTATTTT. Protein sequence: CASSDGTGTDTQYF.

This chain connects TRBV15 to TRBJ1-5; TRBD1 matches at 10 bases. The CDR3 length is 16 residues. CDR1 is LNHNV and CDR2 is YYDKDF in the germline V gene (reference sequence). V shed 2 bases and J 3 bases; nucleotides not matched to a gene: 4. The CDR3: CATSRQTGGVNQPQHF. The CDR3 region has the DNA TGTGCCACCAGCAGACAGACAGGGGGCGTCAATCAGCCCCAGCATTTT.

V is TRBV6-1 and J is TRBJ1-5; D might be TRBD1 (6 bases). Germline lookup yields CDR1 MNHNS and CDR2 SASEGT. The CDR3 covers 15 residues. V lost 2 bases and J lost 7, with 15 bases in between. The CDR3 nucleotides are TGTGCCAGCAGTGAAAATGTGAGGGGGGGCCAGCCCCAGCATTTT. Translating it yields CASSENVRGGQPQHF.

This sequence joins TRBV9 and TRBJ1-4; D perhaps matches TRBD1 (5 bases). Germline loops: CDR1 SGDLS, CDR2 YYNGEE. There are 15 residues in the CDR3. V lost 3 bases and J 7 bases, leaving 16 bases between the germline ends. The CDR3 DNA follows: TGTGCCAGCAGCGCCGTCGACAGTAGGGGTGAAAAACTGTTTTTT. Translated, it gives CASSAVDSRGEKLFF.

About this clone: Relative to the germline gene, one junction end is altered; a read error may explain this. The sample holds other DNA sequences that translate to the same CDR3. The rearrangement links TRBV27 to TRBJ1-6; D call uncertain. Germline values: CDR1 MNHEY, CDR2 SMNVEV (reference sequence). The length of the CDR3 is 17 residues. CDR3 sequence reads: CASSSYLQSSYNSPLHF. The CDR3 DNA reads TGTGCCAGCAGTTCTTACTTACAGAGCTCCTATAATTCCCCCCTCCACTTT.

A remark on this clone: Other DNA sequences in this sample translate to the same CDR3. The chain is built from TRBV7-6 and TRBJ1-2; 11 nucleotides align to TRBD1. There are 15 residues in the CDR3. V lost 5 bases to trimming and J lost 4 bases; unmatched junction nucleotides: 6. The V gene's germline CDR1 is SGHVS and CDR2 FNYEAQ. The chain's CDR3 is CASSLTDRGLYGYTF. CDR3 sequence (DNA): TGTGCCAGCAGCCTAACGGACAGGGGGCTCTATGGCTACACCTTC.

This rearrangement joins TRBV18 to TRBJ2-7, with D maybe TRBD2 (5 bases). This CDR3 region has 13 residues. Germline CDR1 reads KGHSH; CDR2 reads LQKENI. The V gene lost 0 bases and the J gene lost 6 bases, with 9 bases spanning the gap. CDR3 sequence (DNA): TGTGCCAGCTCACCACCGACCGCGGGCGAGCAGTACTTC. It codes for CASSPPTAGEQYF. The full variable domain, rest sourced from reference TRBV18 and TRBJ2-7, is NAGVMQNPRHLVRRRGQEARLRCSPMKGHSHVYWYRQLPEEGLKFMVYLQKENIIDESGMPKERFSAEFPKEGPSILRIQQVVRGDSAAYFCASSPPTAGEQYFGPGTRLTVT.

In nucleotides, the CDR3 is TGTGCCAGCAGCGGACGGGGGGGCGGCTACGAGCAGTACTTC. Translating gives CASSGRGGGYEQYF. The chain carries TRBV7-2 and TRBJ2-7; 8 nucleotides agree with TRBD2. The V gene's germline CDR1 is SGHTA and CDR2 FQGNSA. The V and J ends lost 5 bases and 3 bases, in that order; junction bases with no gene match: 6. The length of the CDR3 is 14 residues.

The J gene is TRBJ2-2, the V gene TRBV2, with 9 positions matching TRBD1. From germline, CDR1 is SNHLY and CDR2 FYNNEI. The J segment lost 3 bases and the V segment lost 8 bases, leaving 4 bases of the junction unmatched. The CDR3 spans 14 residues. The CDR3, as DNA: TGTGCCAGCCGGGACAGGGCATACACCGGGGAGCTGTTTTTT. This gives the protein CASRDRAYTGELFF. The full variable domain, its missing parts supplied by reference TRBV2 and TRBJ2-2, is EPEVTQTPSHQVTQMGQEVILRCVPISNHLYFYWYRQILGQKVEFLVSFYNNEISEKSEIFDDQFSVERPDGSNFTLKIRSTKLEDSAMYFCASRDRAYTGELFFGEGSRLTVL.

The rearrangement links TRBV7-9 to TRBJ2-3; a weak D match, TRBD1 (6 bases). The germline gives CDR1 SEHNR, CDR2 FQNEAQ (reference sequence). The CDR3 length is 16 residues. Trimming cost V 2 bases and J 2 bases, with 14 bases left between them. DNA of the CDR3: TGTGCCAGCAGCTTAAGACAGGCCATGGCCACAGATACGCAGTATTTT. It translates to CASSLRQAMATDTQYF.

V is TRBV4-1 and J is TRBJ1-5; D possibly corresponds to TRBD1 (6 bases). Germline CDR1 and CDR2: MGHRA and YSYEKL. The CDR3 extends over 15 amino acids. V shed 1 base and J shed 3 bases, with 10 bases lying between them. The DNA for the CDR3 is TGCGCCAGCAGCCAAGTCAAGGGGGTCAATCAGCCCCAGCATTTT. Amino acids: CASSQVKGVNQPQHF.

The chain couples TRBV18 to TRBJ2-7, with D possibly being TRBD2 (6 bases). V lost 6 bases to trimming and J lost 0 bases, with 12 bases between them. The CDR3 runs to 14 residues. CDR1 is KGHSH and CDR2 is LQKENI in the germline V gene. The CDR3 spells CASSPGVDSYEQYF. CDR3 DNA: TGTGCCAGCTCCCCGGGGGTAGACTCCTACGAGCAGTACTTC. The full variable domain, rest sourced from reference TRBV18 and TRBJ2-7, is NAGVMQNPRHLVRRRGQEARLRCSPMKGHSHVYWYRQLPEEGLKFMVYLQKENIIDESGMPKERFSAEFPKEGPSILRIQQVVRGDSAAYFCASSPGVDSYEQYFGPGTRLTVT.

The rearrangement links TRBV2 to TRBJ1-5, with TRBD1 as a possible D gene (5 bases). Germline loops: CDR1 SNHLY, CDR2 FYNNEI. The CDR3 sequence is 14 residues long. V lost 6 bases to trimming and J lost 2 bases, with 11 bases between them. CDR3 sequence (DNA): TGTGCCAGCAGCCCCGGGGGGGGCAATCAGCCCCAGCATTTT. This encodes CASSPGGGNQPQHF.

The chain uses TRBV5-4 and TRBJ2-3; TRBD2 matches 10 bases. V lost 4 bases and J lost 2; bases outside the gene matches: 4. The length of the CDR3 is 15 residues. In germline, CDR1 is SGHNT, CDR2 YYREEE (reference sequence). CDR3 sequence reads: CASSPAGGITDTQYF. CDR3 DNA sequence: TGTGCCAGCAGCCCAGCGGGGGGGATCACAGATACGCAGTATTTT.